Listed below are T cell receptor beta chains from one sample, sequenced in a study of tumor-infiltrating lymphocytes in primary liver carcinoma. TCRdb itself ran the multiplex PCR reads through MiXCR, one entry per CDR3 protein. The sample includes about 330,000 distinct CDR3 sequences, about two thirds seen only once; the top ten take 5.5% to 8%. Sequencing was performed on peripheral blood. These receptors were taken from a man aged 35-49 years with primary liver carcinoma and hepatitis B virus infection. The CDR3 runs from the conserved cysteine through the conserved F or W. The order of the fields is D gene, V gene, J gene, clone size, CDR3 DNA, CDR3 protein. D genes are given only for firm matches. For some rows the clone size is stated as once, few or many, or as a class when expanded; others skip it.

TRBD1	TRBV29-1	TRBJ2-1	.	TGCAGCGTGTCCGGGACAGGGATACAAGAGCAGTTCTTC	CSVSGTGIQEQFF
TRBD2	TRBV11-1	TRBJ2-1	.	TGTGCCAGCAGATGGGGGCCCGCAGGACTAGCGGGAGCGAATGAGCAATTCTTC	CASRWGPAGLAGANEQFF
.	TRBV6-2/TRBV6-3	TRBJ2-7	.	TGTGCCAGCGGTTACGATCAGGGGACCGCCCACGAGCAGTACTTC	CASGYDQGTAHEQYF
.	TRBV12-3/TRBV12-4	TRBJ2-7	many	TGTGCCAGCAGTTTAGCGGTGACAGGGCGGGGTGAGCAGTACTTC	CASSLAVTGRGEQYF
.	TRBV5-1	TRBJ2-1	.	TGCGCCAGCAGCCTGGGGGGTGCAGGGGGACATGAGCAGTTCTTC	CASSLGGAGGHEQFF
.	TRBV6-5	TRBJ2-5	.	TGTGCCAACAGGCAAAATGCACGGATCAAAGAGACCCAGTACTTC	CANRQNARIKETQYF
.	TRBV11-2	TRBJ2-1	.	TGTGCCAACGGTACGACTAGTAAGCAGTTCTTC	CANGTTSKQFF
TRBD1	TRBV6-1	TRBJ1-5	.	TGTGCCAGCAGTGAAATTCTATCGACAGGGCCTTGGGAAAATCAGCCCCAGCGTTTT	CASSEILSTGPWENQPQRF
TRBD1	TRBV12-5	TRBJ2-2	few	TGTGCTAGTGGTTTGGGGGACAGCCTTAACACCGGGGAGCTGTTTTTT	CASGLGDSLNTGELFF
.	TRBV13	TRBJ2-6	.	TGTGCCAGCAGCTACTGTGTCTCTGGGGCCAACGTCCTGACTTTC	CASSYCVSGANVLTF
.	TRBV6-6	TRBJ1-3	many	TGTGCCAGCAGTTACTTAGGACAGCGCATCATCCATCCTGGAAACACCATATATTTT	CASSYLGQRIIHPGNTIYF
.	TRBV10-1	TRBJ2-1	.	TGCCCCAGTGGACAATCCTACAATGAGGAGTTCTTC	CPSGQSYNEEFF
TRBD2	TRBV29-1	TRBJ2-7	many	TGCAGCGTTGCCCAGGGACTAGCGGGACAATACGAGCAGTACTTC	CSVAQGLAGQYEQYF